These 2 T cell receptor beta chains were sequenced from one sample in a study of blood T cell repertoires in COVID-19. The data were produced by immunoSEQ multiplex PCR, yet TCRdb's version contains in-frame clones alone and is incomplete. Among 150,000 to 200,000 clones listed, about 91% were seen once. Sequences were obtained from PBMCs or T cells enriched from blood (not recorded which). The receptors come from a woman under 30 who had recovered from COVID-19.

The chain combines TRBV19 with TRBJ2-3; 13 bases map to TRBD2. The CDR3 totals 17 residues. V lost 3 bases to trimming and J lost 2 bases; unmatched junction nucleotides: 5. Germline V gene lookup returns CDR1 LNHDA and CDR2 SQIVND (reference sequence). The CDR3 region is CASSILGLAGDTDTQYF. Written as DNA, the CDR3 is TGTGCCAGTAGTATTCTAGGACTAGCGGGAGACACAGATACGCAGTATTTT.

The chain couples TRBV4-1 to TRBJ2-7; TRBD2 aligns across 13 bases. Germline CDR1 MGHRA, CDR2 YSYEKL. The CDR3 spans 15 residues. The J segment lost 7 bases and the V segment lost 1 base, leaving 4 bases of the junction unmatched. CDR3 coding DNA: TGCGCCAGCAGCCAAGGGCTGGGACTAGCGGGGGAGCAGTACTTC. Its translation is CASSQGLGLAGEQYF.